Included here is one TCR beta chain sequence, with context. What it recognizes is unknown. This sample was taken from a study of cytomegalovirus exposure and HLA in healthy donors. Points from the study as a whole: In a later analysis, HLA-associated beta chains showed higher expansion and lower generation probabilities than comparable chains.

It was with 60 Vbeta and 13 Jbeta primers that the PCR ran. The method was immunoSEQ multiplex PCR; TCRdb's version includes in-frame clones alone and lacks a portion of them. The sample carries about 160,000 clones, under 75% recorded once. Sequenced input: PBMCs. This clonotype was obtained from a man in his forties in good health and CMV-seropositive.

CDR3 sequence (DNA): TGTGCCAGCAGTGAGGGACAATCGGCCGGGTCTAGCAATCAGCCCCAGCATTTT. This encodes CASSEGQSAGSSNQPQHF. This rearrangement joins TRBV25-1 to TRBJ1-5; weak D call: TRBD1 (6 bases). CDR3 size: 18 residues. V lost 3 bases and J 0 bases, leaving 18 bases between the germline ends. CDR1 and CDR2 (germline): MGHDK, SYGVNS. The full variable domain, its missing parts supplied by reference TRBV25-1 and TRBJ1-5, is EADIYQTPRYLVIGTGKKITLECSQTMGHDKMYWYQQDPGMELHLIHYSYGVNSTEKGDLSSESTVSRIRTEHFPLTLESARPSHTSQYLCASSEGQSAGSSNQPQHFGDGTRLSIL.